Listed below are T cell receptor beta chains from one sample, sequenced in a study of cytomegalovirus exposure and HLA in healthy donors. Profiled with immunoSEQ multiplex PCR; TCRdb holds only in-frame clones, not every one. The sample contains about 200,000 clones, 60% to 80% of which appear only once. Sequenced: PBMCs. The receptors were sampled from a man between 18 and 29 years old in good health and CMV-seronegative. The CDR3 runs from the conserved cysteine through the conserved F or W. D genes are given only for firm matches. The size field is filled for only some rows; it gives once, few, many or a size class.

V gene	J gene	clone size	D gene	CDR3 protein	CDR3 DNA
TRBV5-1	TRBJ2-1	.	TRBD1	CASSFQGESYNEQFF	TGCGCCAGCAGCTTCCAGGGGGAGTCCTACAATGAGCAGTTCTTC
TRBV7-2	TRBJ2-2	few	.	CASSLARGSGELFF	TGTGCCAGCAGCTTAGCTAGGGGCTCCGGGGAGCTGTTTTTT
TRBV28	TRBJ1-3	.	.	CASSLGTRAPGNTIYF	TGTGCCAGCAGTTTAGGGACACGCGCCCCTGGAAACACCATATATTTT
TRBV30	TRBJ1-5	.	TRBD1	CACIFTGELDGNQPQHF	TGTGCCTGTATTTTCACAGGGGAATTAGACGGCAATCAGCCCCAGCATTTT
TRBV4-3	TRBJ2-2	.	.	CASSHLGGTGELFF	TGCGCCAGCAGCCATTTAGGAGGCACCGGGGAGCTGTTTTTT
TRBV6-1	TRBJ1-1	.	.	CASSEGTYTEAFF	TGTGCCAGCAGTGAAGGGACATACACTGAAGCTTTCTTT
TRBV7-2	TRBJ2-2	.	.	CASTQTTGTGELFF	TGTGCCAGCACCCAGACCACAGGCACCGGGGAGCTGTTTTTT
TRBV7-8	TRBJ2-2	.	.	CASSLIGALSAPAELFF	TGTGCCAGCAGCTTGATTGGGGCCCTCAGCGCACCGGCGGAGCTGTTTTTT
TRBV11-3	TRBJ2-3	.	TRBD2	CASSARGAGPLTDTQYF	TGTGCCAGCAGCGCTAGAGGAGCGGGGCCTCTCACAGATACGCAGTATTTT
TRBV27	TRBJ1-2	.	.	CASSLAWTPPLYGYTF	TGTGCCAGCAGTTTGGCCTGGACACCCCCTTTATATGGCTACACCTTC